The sequence of this T cell receptor beta chain was determined in a study of OX40 agonist ivuxolimab in advanced cancers. About the study: Participants, about 83% male, averaged roughly 55 years of age, ranging from roughly 20 to 79. Two patients with cutaneous melanoma and one with hepatocellular carcinoma, three in total, showed partial responses.

Regarding the study as a whole: Low normalized clonal expansion also occurred in some nonresponding patients. In the 0.1 to 3.0 mg/kg range, CD4+ and CD8+ blood T cells had expanded clonally by week 6.

Assay: immunoSEQ multiplex PCR; the TCRdb copy retains only in-frame clones and omits some. In the table there are around 85,000 clones, about 90% of which are singletons. On this clone: Antigen: not known.

This clonotype was obtained from an adult with an advanced solid tumor such as melanoma, head and neck, liver or kidney cancer. The input for sequencing was CD4+ or CD8+ T cells sorted from blood, taken in a trial of the OX40 agonist ivuxolimab.

The CDR3 reads CASSYSASYNSPLHF. In nucleotides, the CDR3 is TGTGCCAGCAGTTACTCCGCCTCCTATAATTCACCCCTCCACTTT. The V gene is TRBV6-5, the J gene TRBJ1-6; no firm D call. The ends were cut back, 0 bases at V and 0 bases at J, with 3 bases in the middle. This CDR3 comprises 15 residues. Germline assignment: CDR1 MNHEY and CDR2 SVGAGI.